The subject of this entry is one T cell receptor (beta chain). The data were obtained in a study of blood T cell repertoires in COVID-19. Turning to the study itself: From T cells, B-cell-depleted T cells, or PBMCs came the material, which was cDNA or gDNA.

Assay used: immunoSEQ multiplex PCR; TCRdb lists only in-frame clones, some missing. The sample includes about 73,000 clones, around four fifths seen only once; the top ten take about 5%. Sequencing used peripheral blood. The sequence was obtained from a man aged 50 or older with active COVID-19.

In DNA form, the CDR3 reads TGTGCCAGCAGCCAGCCCGGGACAGGAGGAAACACCATATATTTT. Protein product: CASSQPGTGGNTIYF. The rearrangement links TRBV3-1 (or the pseudogene TRBV3-2) to TRBJ1-3; 8 bases fit TRBD1. The V gene end was trimmed by 3 bases and the J gene end by 4 bases; junction bases not matched to a gene: 5. This CDR3 region has 15 residues. CDR1 and CDR2 (germline): LGHDT, YNNKEL (reference sequence).